This T cell receptor (beta chain) was obtained from a study of T-cell reconstitution after alpha-beta-depleted transplantation in children. Molecular barcoding with unique molecular identifiers was used for the TCRbeta library. TCRdb ran MiXCR on the PCR reads and lists one entry per CDR3 protein. Altogether hundreds of thousands of distinct CDR3 sequences are present, over 10% being singletons, with the ten largest covering over 2%. From germline, CDR1 is SGHTA and CDR2 FQGNSA. CDR3 length: 17 residues. The V and J ends lost 2 bases and 0 bases respectively, with 15 bases between them. This specimen consisted of PBMCs, mostly from graft donor cells, obtained 360 days after TCRalphabeta/CD19-depleted stem cell transplant. The receptor comes from a male patient younger than 18 who had a stem cell transplant for acute myeloid leukemia, so the T cells may come from the graft donor. The chain links TRBV7-2 to TRBJ2-3; D may be TRBD1 (5 bases). For the CDR3, the DNA is TGTGCCAGCAGCTTAAAGGGGCGGCGAACTAGCACAGATACGCAGTATTTT. This translates into CASSLKGRRTSTDTQYF.